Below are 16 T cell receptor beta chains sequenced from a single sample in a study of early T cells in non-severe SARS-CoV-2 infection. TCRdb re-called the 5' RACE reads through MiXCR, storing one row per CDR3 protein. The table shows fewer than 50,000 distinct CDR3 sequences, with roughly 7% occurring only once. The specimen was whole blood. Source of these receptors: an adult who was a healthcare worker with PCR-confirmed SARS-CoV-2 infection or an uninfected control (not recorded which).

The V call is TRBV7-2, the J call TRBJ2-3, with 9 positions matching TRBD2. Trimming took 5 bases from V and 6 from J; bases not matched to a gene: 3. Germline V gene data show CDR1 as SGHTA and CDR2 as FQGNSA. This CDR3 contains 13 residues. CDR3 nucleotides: TGTGCCAGCAGCGCGGGACTAGCTGATACGCAGTATTTT. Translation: CASSAGLADTQYF.

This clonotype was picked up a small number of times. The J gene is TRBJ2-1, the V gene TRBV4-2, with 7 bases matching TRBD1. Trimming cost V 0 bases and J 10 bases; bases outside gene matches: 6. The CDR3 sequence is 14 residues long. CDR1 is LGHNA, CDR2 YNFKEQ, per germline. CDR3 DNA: TGTGCCAGCAGCCAAGACGGACAGACAGGGGAGCAGTTCTTC. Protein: CASSQDGQTGEQFF.

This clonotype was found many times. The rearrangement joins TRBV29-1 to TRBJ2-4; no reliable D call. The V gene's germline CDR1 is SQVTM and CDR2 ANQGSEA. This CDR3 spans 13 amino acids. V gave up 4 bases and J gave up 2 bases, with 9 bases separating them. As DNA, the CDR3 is TGCAGCGTTGCGCGCGGCCCCAAAAACATTCAGTACTTC. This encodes CSVARGPKNIQYF.

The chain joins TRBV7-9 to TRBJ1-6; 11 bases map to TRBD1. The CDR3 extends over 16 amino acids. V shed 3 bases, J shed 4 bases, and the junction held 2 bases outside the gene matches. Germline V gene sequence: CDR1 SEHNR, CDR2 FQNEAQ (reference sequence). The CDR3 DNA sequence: TGTGCCAGCAGCTTCGGACAGGGGGCTTATAATTCACCCCTCCACTTT. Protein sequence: CASSFGQGAYNSPLHF.

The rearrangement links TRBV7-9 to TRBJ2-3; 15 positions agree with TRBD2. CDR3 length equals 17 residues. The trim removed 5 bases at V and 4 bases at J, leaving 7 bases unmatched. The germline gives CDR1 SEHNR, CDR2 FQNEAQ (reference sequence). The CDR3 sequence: CASSLGLAGGYADTQYF. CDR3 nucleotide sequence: TGTGCCAGCAGCCTGGGACTAGCGGGGGGTTATGCAGATACGCAGTATTTT.

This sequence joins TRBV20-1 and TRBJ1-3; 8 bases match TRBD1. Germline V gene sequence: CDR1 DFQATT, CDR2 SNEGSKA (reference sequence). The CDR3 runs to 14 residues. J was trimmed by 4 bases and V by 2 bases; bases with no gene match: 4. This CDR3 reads CSARKTGAGNTIYF. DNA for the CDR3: TGCAGTGCTAGAAAGACAGGGGCGGGAAACACCATATATTTT.

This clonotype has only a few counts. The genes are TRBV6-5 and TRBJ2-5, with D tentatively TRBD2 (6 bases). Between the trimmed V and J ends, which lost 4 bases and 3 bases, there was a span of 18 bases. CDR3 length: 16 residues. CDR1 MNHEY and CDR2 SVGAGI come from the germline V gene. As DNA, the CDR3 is TGTGCCAGCAGTTTACTGGCGGAGGGCGGTAAAGAGACCCAGTACTTC. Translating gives CASSLLAEGGKETQYF.

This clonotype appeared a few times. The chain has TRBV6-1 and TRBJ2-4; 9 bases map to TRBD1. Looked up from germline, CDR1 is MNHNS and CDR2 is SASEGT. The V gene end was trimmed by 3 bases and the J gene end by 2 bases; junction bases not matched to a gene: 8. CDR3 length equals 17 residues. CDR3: CASSESQGAVTKNIQYF. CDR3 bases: TGTGCCAGCAGTGAGTCACAGGGGGCCGTTACCAAAAACATTCAGTACTTC.

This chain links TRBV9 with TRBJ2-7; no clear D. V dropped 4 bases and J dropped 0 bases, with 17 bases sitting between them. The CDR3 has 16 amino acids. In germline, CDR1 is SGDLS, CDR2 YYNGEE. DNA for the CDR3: TGTGCCAGCAGCCCAAGTGGCCCCCGCGCCTCCTACGAGCAGTACTTC. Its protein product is CASSPSGPRASYEQYF.

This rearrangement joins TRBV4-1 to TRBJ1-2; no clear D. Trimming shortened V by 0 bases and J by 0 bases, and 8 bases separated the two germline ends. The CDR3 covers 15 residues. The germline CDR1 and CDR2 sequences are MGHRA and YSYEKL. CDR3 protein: CASSQDGVTNYGYTF. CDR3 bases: TGCGCCAGCAGCCAAGACGGGGTTACTAACTATGGCTACACCTTC.

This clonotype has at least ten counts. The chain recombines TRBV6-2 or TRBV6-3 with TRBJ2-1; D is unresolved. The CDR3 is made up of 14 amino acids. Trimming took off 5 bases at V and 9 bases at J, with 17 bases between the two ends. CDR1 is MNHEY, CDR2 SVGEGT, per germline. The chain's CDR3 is CASSPFWPPGEQFF. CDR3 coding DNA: TGTGCCAGCAGTCCTTTCTGGCCCCCCGGTGAGCAGTTCTTC.

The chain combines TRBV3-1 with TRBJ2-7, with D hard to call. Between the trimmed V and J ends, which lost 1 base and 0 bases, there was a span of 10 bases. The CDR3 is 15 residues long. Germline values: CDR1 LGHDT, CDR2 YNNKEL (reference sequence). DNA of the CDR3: TGTGCCAGCAGCCAAGTTATGACAAGCTCCTACGAGCAGTACTTC. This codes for CASSQVMTSSYEQYF.

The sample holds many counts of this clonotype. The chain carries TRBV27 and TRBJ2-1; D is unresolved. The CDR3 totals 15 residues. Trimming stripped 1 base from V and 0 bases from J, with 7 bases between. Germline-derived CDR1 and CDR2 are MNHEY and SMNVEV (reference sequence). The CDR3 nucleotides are TGTGCCAGCAGTTTATTCCGCAACTCCTACAATGAGCAGTTCTTC. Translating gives CASSLFRNSYNEQFF.

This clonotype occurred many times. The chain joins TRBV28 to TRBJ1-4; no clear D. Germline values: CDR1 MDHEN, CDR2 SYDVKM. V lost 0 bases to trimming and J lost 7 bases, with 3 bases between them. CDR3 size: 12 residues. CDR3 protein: CASSLWGEKLFF. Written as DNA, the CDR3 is TGTGCCAGCAGTTTATGGGGTGAAAAACTGTTTTTT. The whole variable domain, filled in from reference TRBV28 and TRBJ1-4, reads DVKVTQSSRYLVKRTGEKVFLECVQDMDHENMFWYRQDPGLGLRLIYFSYDVKMKEKGDIPEGYSVSREKKERFSLILESASTNQTSMYLCASSLWGEKLFFGSGTQLSVL.

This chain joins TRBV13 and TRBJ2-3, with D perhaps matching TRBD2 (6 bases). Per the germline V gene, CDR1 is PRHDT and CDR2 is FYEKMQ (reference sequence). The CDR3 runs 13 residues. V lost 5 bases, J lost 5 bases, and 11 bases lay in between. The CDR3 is CASSDARGDTQYF. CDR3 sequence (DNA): TGTGCCAGCAGCGACGCGCGGGGAGATACGCAGTATTTT.

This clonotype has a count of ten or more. The CDR3 DNA sequence: TGTGCCAGCACCACGTTAGAGAACTCTGGGGCCAACGTCCTGACTTTC. Translated: CASTTLENSGANVLTF. The chain employs TRBV28 and TRBJ2-6; D is unclear. V lost 7 bases to trimming and J lost 0 bases, with 13 bases between them. The CDR3 has 16 residues. Per germline, CDR1 MDHEN and CDR2 SYDVKM.